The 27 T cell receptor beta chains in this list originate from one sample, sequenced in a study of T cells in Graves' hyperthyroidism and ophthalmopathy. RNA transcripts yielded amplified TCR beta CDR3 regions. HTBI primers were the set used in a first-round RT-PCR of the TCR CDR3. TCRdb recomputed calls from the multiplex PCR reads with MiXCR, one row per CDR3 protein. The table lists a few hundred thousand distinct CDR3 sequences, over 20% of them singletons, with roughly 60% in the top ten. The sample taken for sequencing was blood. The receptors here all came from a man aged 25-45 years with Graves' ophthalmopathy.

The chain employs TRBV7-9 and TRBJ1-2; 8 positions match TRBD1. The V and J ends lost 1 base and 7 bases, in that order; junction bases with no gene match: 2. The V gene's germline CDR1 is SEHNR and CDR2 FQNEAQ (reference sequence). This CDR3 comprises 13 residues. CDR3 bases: TGTGCCAGCAGCTTAGGGGACAGGATTGGCTACACCTTC. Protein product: CASSLGDRIGYTF.

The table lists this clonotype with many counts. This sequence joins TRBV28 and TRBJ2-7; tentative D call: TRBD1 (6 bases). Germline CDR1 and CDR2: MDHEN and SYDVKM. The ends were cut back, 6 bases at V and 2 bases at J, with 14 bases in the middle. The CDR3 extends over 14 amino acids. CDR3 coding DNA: TGTGCCAGCAGCCCCTGGGGGCCGACCTACGAGCAGTACTTC. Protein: CASSPWGPTYEQYF.

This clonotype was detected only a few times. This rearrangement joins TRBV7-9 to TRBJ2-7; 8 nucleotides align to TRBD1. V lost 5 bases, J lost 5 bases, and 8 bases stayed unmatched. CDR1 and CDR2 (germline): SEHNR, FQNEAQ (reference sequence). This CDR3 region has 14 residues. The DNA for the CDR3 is TGTGCCAGCAGCACCACAGGGGGAGGTGACGAGCAGTACTTC. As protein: CASSTTGGGDEQYF.

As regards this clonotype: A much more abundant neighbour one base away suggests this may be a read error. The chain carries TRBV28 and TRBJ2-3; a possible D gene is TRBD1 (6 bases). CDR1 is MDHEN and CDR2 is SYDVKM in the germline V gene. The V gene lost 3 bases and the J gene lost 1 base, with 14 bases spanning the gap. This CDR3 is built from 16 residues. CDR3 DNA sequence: TGTGCCAGCAGTTTGATGACAGGTCCTGGCACAGATACGCAGTATTTT. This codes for CASSLMTGPGTDTQYF.

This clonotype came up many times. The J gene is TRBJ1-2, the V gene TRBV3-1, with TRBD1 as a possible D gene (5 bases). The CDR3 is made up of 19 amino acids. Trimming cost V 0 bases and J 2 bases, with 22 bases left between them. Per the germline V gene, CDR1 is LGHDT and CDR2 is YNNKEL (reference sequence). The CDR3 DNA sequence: TGTGCCAGCAGCCAAGATCGAAACCCTAAGGGGTTGCTGAACTATGGCTACACCTTC. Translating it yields CASSQDRNPKGLLNYGYTF.

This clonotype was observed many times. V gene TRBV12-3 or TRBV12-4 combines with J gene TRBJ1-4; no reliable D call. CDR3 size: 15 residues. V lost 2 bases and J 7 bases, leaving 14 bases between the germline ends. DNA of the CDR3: TGTGCCAGCAGTTTAAGCGGACGGGCCCCTGAAAAACTGTTTTTT. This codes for CASSLSGRAPEKLFF.

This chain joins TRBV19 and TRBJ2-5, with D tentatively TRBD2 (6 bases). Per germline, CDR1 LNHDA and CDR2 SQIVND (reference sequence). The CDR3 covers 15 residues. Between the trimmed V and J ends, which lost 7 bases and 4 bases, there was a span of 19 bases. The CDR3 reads CASTSGDSLGETQYF. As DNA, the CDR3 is TGTGCCAGTACCTCCGGGGACTCCTTGGGAGAGACCCAGTACTTC. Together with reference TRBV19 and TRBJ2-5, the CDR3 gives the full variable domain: DGGITQSPKYLFRKEGQNVTLSCEQNLNHDAMYWYRQDPGQGLRLIYYSQIVNDFQKGDIAEGYSVSREKKESFPLTVTSAQKNPTAFYLCASTSGDSLGETQYFGPGTRLLVL.

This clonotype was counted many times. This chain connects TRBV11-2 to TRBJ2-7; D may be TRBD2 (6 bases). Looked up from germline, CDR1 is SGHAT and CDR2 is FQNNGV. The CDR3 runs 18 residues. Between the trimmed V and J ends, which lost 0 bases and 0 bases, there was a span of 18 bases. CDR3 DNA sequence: TGTGCCAGCAGCTTAGATCGTTTCCTAGCGAAGAGCTCCTACGAGCAGTACTTC. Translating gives CASSLDRFLAKSSYEQYF.

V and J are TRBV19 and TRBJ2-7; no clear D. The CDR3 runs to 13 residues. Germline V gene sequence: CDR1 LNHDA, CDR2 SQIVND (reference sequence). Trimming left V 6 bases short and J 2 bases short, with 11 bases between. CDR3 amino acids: CASSSVWPYEQYF. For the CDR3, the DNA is TGTGCCAGTAGCTCGGTTTGGCCCTACGAGCAGTACTTC.

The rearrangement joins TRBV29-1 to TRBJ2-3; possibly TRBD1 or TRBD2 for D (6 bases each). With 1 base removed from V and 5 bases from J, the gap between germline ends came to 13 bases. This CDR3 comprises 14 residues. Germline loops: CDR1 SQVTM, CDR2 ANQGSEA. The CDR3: CSVEVGGRLDTQYF. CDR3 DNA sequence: TGCAGCGTTGAAGTAGGGGGGCGCTTAGATACGCAGTATTTT.

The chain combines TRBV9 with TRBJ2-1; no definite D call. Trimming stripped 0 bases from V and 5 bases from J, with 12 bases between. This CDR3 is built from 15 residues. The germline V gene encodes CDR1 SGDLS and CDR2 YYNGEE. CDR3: CASSVVGVRDNEQFF. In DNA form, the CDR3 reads TGTGCCAGCAGCGTAGTAGGAGTTCGCGACAATGAGCAGTTCTTC. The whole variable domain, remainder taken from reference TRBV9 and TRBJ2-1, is DSGVTQTPKHLITATGQRVTLRCSPRSGDLSVYWYQQSLDQGLQFLIQYYNGEERAKGNILERFSAQQFPDLHSELNLSSLELGDSALYFCASSVVGVRDNEQFFGPGTRLTVL.

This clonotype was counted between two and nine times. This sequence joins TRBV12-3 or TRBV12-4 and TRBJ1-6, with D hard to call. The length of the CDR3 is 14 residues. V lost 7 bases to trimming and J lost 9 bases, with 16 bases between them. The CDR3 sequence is CASTGDRGTSPLHF. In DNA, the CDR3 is TGTGCCAGCACCGGAGACCGTGGCACTTCACCCCTCCACTTT.

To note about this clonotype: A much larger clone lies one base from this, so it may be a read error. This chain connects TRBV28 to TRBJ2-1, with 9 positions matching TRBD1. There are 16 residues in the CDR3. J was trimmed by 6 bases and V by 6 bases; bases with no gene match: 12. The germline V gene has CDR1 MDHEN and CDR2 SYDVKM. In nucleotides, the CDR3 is TGTGCCAGCAGGGCTGCCCTGACAGGGGGACCCAATGAGCAGTTCTTC. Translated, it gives CASRAALTGGPNEQFF.

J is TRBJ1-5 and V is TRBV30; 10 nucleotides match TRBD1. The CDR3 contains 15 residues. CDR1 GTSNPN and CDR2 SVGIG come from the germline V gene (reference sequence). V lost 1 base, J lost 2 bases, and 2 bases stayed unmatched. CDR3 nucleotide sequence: TGTGCCTGGAGTGCAGGGACAGGGGGCAATCAGCCCCAGCATTTT. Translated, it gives CAWSAGTGGNQPQHF.

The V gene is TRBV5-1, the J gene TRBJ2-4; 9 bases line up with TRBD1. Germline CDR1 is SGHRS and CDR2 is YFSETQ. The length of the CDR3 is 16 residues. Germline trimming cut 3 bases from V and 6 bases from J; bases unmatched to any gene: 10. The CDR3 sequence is CASSSVPTGGGNIQYF. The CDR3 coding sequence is TGCGCCAGCAGCTCGGTCCCGACAGGGGGAGGAAACATTCAGTACTTC.

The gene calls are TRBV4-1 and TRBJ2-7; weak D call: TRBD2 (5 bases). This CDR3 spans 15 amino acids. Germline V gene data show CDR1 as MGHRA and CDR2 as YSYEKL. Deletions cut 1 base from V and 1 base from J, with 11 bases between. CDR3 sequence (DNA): TGCGCCAGCAGCCAAGCTCACGGGGAGTCCTACGAGCAGTACTTC. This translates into CASSQAHGESYEQYF.

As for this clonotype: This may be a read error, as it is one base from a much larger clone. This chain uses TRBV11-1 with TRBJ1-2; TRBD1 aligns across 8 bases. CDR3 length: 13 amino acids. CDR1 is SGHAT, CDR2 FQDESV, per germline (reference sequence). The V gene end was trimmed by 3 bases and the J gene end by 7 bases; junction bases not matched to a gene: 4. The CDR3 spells CASSLTGVSGYTF. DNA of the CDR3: TGTGCCAGCAGCTTGACAGGGGTTTCTGGCTACACCTTC.

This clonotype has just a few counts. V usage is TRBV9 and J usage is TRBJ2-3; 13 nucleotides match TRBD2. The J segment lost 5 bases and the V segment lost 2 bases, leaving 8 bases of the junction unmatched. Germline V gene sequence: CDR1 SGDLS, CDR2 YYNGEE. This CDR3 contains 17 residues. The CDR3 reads CASSVETSGRARDTQYF. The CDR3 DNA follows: TGTGCCAGCAGCGTCGAAACTAGCGGGAGGGCCCGAGATACGCAGTATTTT.

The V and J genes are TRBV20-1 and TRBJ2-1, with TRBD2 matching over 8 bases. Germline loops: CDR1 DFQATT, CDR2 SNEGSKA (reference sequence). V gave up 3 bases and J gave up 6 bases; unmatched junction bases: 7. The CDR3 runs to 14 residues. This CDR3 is CSARIGRAGNEQFF. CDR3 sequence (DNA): TGCAGTGCTAGGATCGGGAGGGCCGGCAATGAGCAGTTCTTC.

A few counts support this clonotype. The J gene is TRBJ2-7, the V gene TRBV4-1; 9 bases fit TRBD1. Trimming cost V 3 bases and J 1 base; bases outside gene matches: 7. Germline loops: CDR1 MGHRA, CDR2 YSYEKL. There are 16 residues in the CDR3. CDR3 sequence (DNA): TGCGCCAGCAGCCACCGGGACAGGGAGTTTTCCTACGAGCAGTACTTC. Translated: CASSHRDREFSYEQYF.

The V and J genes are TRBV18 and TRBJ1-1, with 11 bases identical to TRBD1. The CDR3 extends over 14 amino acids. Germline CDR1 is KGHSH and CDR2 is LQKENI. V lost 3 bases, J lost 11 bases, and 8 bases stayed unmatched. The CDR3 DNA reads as TGTGCCAGCTCACCTGGACAGGGGGCGCATTTGGCTTTCTTT. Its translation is CASSPGQGAHLAFF.

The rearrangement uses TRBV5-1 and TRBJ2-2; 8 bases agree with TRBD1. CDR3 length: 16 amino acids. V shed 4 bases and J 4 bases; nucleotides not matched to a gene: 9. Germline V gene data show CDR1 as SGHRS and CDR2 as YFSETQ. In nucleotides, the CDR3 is TGCGCCAGCAGCGCCCCGACAGGGGTCAGCACCGGGGAGCTGTTTTTT. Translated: CASSAPTGVSTGELFF.

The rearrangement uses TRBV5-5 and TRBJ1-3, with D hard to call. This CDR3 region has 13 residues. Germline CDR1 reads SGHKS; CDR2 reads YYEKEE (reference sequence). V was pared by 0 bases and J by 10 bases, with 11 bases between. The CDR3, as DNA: TGTGCCAGCAGCTTGGACCCGACGGCGACCATATATTTT. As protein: CASSLDPTATIYF.

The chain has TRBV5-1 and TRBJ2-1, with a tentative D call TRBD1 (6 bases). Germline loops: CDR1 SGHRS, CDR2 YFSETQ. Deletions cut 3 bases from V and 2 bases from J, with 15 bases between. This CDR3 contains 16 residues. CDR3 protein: CASSSSSQGPYNEQFF. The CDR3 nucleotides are TGCGCCAGCAGCTCGTCATCCCAGGGGCCCTACAATGAGCAGTTCTTC.

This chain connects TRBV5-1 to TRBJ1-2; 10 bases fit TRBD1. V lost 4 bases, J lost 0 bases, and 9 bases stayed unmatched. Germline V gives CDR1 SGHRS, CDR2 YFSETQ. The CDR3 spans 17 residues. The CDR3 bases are TGCGCCAGCAGCAAAGGGACAGGGGCCCTTTCTAACTATGGCTACACCTTC. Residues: CASSKGTGALSNYGYTF. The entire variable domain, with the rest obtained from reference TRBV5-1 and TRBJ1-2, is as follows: KAGVTQTPRYLIKTRGQQVTLSCSPISGHRSVSWYQQTPGQGLQFLFEYFSETQRNKGNFPGRFSGRQFSNSRSEMNVSTLELGDSALYLCASSKGTGALSNYGYTFGSGTRLTVV.

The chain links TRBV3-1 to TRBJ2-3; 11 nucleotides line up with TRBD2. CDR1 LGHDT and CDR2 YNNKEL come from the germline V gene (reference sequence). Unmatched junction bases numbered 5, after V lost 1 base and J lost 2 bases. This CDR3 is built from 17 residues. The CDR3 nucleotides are TGTGCCAGCAGCCAAGGGACTAGCGGGTATAACACAGATACGCAGTATTTT. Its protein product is CASSQGTSGYNTDTQYF.

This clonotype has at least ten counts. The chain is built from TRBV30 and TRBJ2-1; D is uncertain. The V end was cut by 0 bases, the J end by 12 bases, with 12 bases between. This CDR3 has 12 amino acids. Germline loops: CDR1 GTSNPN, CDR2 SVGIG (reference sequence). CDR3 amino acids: CAWSVLGLGQFF. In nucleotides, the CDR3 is TGTGCCTGGAGTGTGCTAGGCCTCGGGCAGTTCTTC.